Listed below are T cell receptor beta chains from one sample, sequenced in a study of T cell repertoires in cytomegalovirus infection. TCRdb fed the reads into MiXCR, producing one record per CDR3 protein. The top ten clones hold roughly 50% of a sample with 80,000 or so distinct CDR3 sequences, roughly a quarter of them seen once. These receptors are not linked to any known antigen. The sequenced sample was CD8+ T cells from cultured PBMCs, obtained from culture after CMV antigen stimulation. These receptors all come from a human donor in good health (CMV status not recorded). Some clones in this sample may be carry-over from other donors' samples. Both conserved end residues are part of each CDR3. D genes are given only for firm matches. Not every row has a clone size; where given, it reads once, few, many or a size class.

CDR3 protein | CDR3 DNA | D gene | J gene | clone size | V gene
CASSSQGNPQHF | TGTGCCAGCAGCTCCCAGGGTAATCCCCAGCATTTT | . | TRBJ1-5 | many | TRBV7-2
CASSWMGTSSNEQFF | TGCGCCAGCAGCTGGATGGGGACATCATCCAATGAGCAGTTCTTC | . | TRBJ2-1 | few | TRBV5-1
CASSASSGGTYNEQFF | TGTGCCAGCAGTGCTTCTAGCGGGGGGACTTACAATGAGCAGTTCTTC | TRBD2 | TRBJ2-1 | few | TRBV6-1
CASSLDYGGGYEQYF | TGTGCCAGCAGCTTAGATTACGGAGGGGGGTACGAGCAGTACTTC | . | TRBJ2-7 | . | TRBV11-2
CASSLDRNNEQFF | TGTGCCAGCAGTTTGGACAGAAACAATGAGCAGTTCTTC | . | TRBJ2-1 | . | TRBV27
CASNRFSAAGEAFF | TGTGCCAGTAATCGTTTTTCCGCGGCAGGAGAAGCTTTCTTT | . | TRBJ1-1 | few | TRBV19
CSARDPGGAREQYF | TGCAGTGCTAGAGATCCCGGGGGGGCTAGGGAGCAGTACTTC | TRBD2 | TRBJ2-7 | . | TRBV20-1
CASSSLTYEQYF | TGTGCCAGCAGCTCTCTGACCTACGAGCAGTACTTC | . | TRBJ2-7 | many | TRBV7-9
CASSFGGAENIQYF | TGTGCCAGCAGTTTTGGAGGGGCCGAAAACATTCAGTACTTC | . | TRBJ2-4 | . | TRBV12-3/TRBV12-4
CSVGSPRPDGSYEQYF | TGCAGCGTCGGTTCCCCCCGGCCGGACGGCTCCTACGAGCAGTACTTC | . | TRBJ2-7 | . | TRBV29-1
CASSQDGQGSTGELFF | TGCGCCAGCAGCCAAGATGGACAGGGGTCCACCGGGGAGCTGTTTTTT | TRBD1 | TRBJ2-2 | . | TRBV4-1
CSARDGSGSGYTF | TGCAGTGCTAGAGATGGATCCGGGTCTGGCTACACCTTC | . | TRBJ1-2 | . | TRBV20-1
CASSQDSTTKGAFF | TGCGCCAGCAGCCAAGACTCAACGACGAAGGGAGCTTTCTTT | . | TRBJ1-1 | . | TRBV4-3
CASSLELQETQYF | TGTGCCAGCAGCTTGGAACTACAAGAGACCCAGTACTTC | . | TRBJ2-5 | few | TRBV7-9
CSSLGQGGGGTVAFF | TGCAGCTCCCTGGGGCAGGGAGGCGGTGGCACTGTTGCTTTCTTT | . | TRBJ1-1 | . | TRBV29-1
CASSEIGAYEQYF | TGTGCCAGCAGTGAAATTGGGGCCTACGAGCAGTACTTC | . | TRBJ2-7 | few | TRBV2
CASSFAAEAFF | TGTGCCAGCAGCTTTGCCGCTGAAGCTTTCTTT | . | TRBJ1-1 | . | TRBV11-2
CSASGTGADAETQYF | TGCAGTGCTAGTGGCACAGGAGCTGATGCAGAGACCCAGTACTTC | . | TRBJ2-5 | . | TRBV20-1
CAVPGTSGGAGTGELFF | TGTGCCGTACCCGGGACTAGCGGGGGGGCAGGAACCGGGGAGCTGTTTTTT | TRBD2 | TRBJ2-2 | . | TRBV2
CASSSRDSYNEQFF | TGTGCCAGCAGTTCCCGGGACAGCTACAATGAGCAGTTCTTC | TRBD1 | TRBJ2-1 | . | TRBV6-5
CASGTGSSYNSPLHF | TGTGCCAGCGGAACAGGGAGCTCCTATAATTCACCCCTCCACTTT | . | TRBJ1-6 | . | TRBV25-1
CASSGLAENTDTQYF | TGCGCCAGCAGTGGACTAGCGGAAAACACAGATACGCAGTATTTT | TRBD2 | TRBJ2-3 | few | TRBV10-2
CASSYSETSNTEAFF | TGTGCCAGCAGTTACTCAGAGACCTCAAACACTGAAGCTTTCTTT | . | TRBJ1-1 | . | TRBV6-5
CASRTTDYEQYF | TGTGCCAGCAGAACGACAGACTACGAGCAGTACTTC | . | TRBJ2-7 | . | TRBV27
CASILTDRLTFATNEKLFF | TGTGCCAGCATCCTGACTGACAGGCTAACCTTTGCAACTAATGAAAAACTGTTTTTT | . | TRBJ1-4 | . | TRBV2
CASSRNTGTSGSREQYF | TGTGCCAGCAGCCGCAACACCGGGACTAGCGGGAGTCGAGAGCAGTACTTC | TRBD2 | TRBJ2-7 | few | TRBV7-6
CASPPGTSGRADTQYF | TGTGCCAGCCCCCCAGGGACTAGCGGGAGGGCAGATACGCAGTATTTT | TRBD2 | TRBJ2-3 | many | TRBV12-3/TRBV12-4
CASSPTGPVSDGYTF | TGTGCCAGCAGTCCGACAGGGCCGGTGTCGGATGGCTACACCTTC | TRBD1 | TRBJ1-2 | . | TRBV12-3/TRBV12-4
CASGFPGQGDNEQFF | TGTGCTAGTGGTTTCCCGGGACAGGGGGACAATGAGCAGTTCTTC | TRBD1 | TRBJ2-1 | . | TRBV12-5
CASSLEENTEAFF | TGTGCTAGCAGCTTAGAGGAGAACACTGAAGCTTTCTTT | . | TRBJ1-1 | few | TRBV7-7
CASSEAGPDVGETQYF | TGTGCCAGCAGTGAAGCCGGGCCCGACGTTGGGGAGACCCAGTACTTC | . | TRBJ2-5 | few | TRBV2
CASSLDLGLAGRNTGELFF | TGCGCCAGCAGCTTGGATTTAGGGCTAGCGGGGCGAAACACCGGGGAGCTGTTTTTT | TRBD2 | TRBJ2-2 | . | TRBV5-1
CASSLTDRQQFF | TGTGCCAGCAGTCTCACGGACAGGCAGCAGTTCTTC | TRBD1 | TRBJ2-1 | . | TRBV27
CASSEGRETQYF | TGTGCCAGCAGTGAAGGGCGAGAGACCCAGTACTTC | . | TRBJ2-5 | few | TRBV6-1
CASSLSGYNQPQHF | TGTGCCAGCAGTTTATCAGGTTACAATCAGCCCCAGCATTTT | . | TRBJ1-5 | few | TRBV27
CASSWGSSYNEQFF | TGTGCCAGCAGTTGGGGGAGCTCCTACAATGAGCAGTTCTTC | . | TRBJ2-1 | . | TRBV6-8
CASSYRDLGGLETQYF | TGTGCCAGCAGCTATAGGGATCTTGGGGGGCTGGAGACCCAGTACTTC | . | TRBJ2-5 | . | TRBV5-4
CASSGSTGGVADTQYF | TGTGCCAGCAGCGGATCGACAGGGGGCGTCGCAGATACGCAGTATTTT | TRBD1 | TRBJ2-3 | few | TRBV7-9